This note documents a single T cell receptor (beta chain) sequence. Which antigen it targets is not known. No much larger clone exists at a distance of one base, and base qualities are not known. TCRbeta CDR3 regions were amplified from genomic DNA by means of the immunoSEQ Assay, a bias-controlled multiplex PCR. The study's processing was this. Nucleated cell counts per sample were estimated from amplification of reference gene primers within the assay. Sequence reads were collapsed and filtered to measure the absolute abundance of every unique TCRbeta CDR3 rearrangement. For each sample, productive Simpson clonality was calculated as the square root of Simpson's diversity index over productive rearrangements. Here the immuneACCESS table is served through TCRdb, limited to in-frame sequences with V and J called. Missing clones are a known gap in these copies; in checked studies unresolved V genes cover under half, and the rest lacks a known reason. V, J and clone size derive from that table, while D and trimming were established from the DNA sequence. This sample gives tens of thousands of clones in total; 69% of them show up just once. The ten largest clonotypes hold roughly 6.3% of the sample.

The germline V gene yields SGHTA for CDR1 and FQGTGA for CDR2. The CDR3 covers 12 residues, taking in both the cysteine and the phenylalanine. The retained sequence is limited to the CDR3, 36 bases, with the frame set at the first base. V is pruned by 5 bases and J by 6 bases, leaving 2 bases of the junction without a gene match. Collaborating institutions collected whole blood in K2EDTA tubes following their own protocols. Collaborator samples were shipped for TCRbeta analysis as frozen whole blood, isolated PBMCs, or DNA extracted from either sample type. This entry is derived from a study of blood T cell repertoires in COVID-19 (dated by TCRdb to the early 2020s). Broadly, across the study: Samples covering the acute and convalescent phases of COVID-19 were provided by collaborators in the United States, Italy and Spain. The prospective study material was composed of cDNA or gDNA derived from T cells, B-cell-depleted T cells, or PBMCs. The dataset comprised deeply sampled blood TCRbeta repertoires from subjects exposed to, actively infected with, or recovered from COVID-19. A freely available public database, intended as a resource for researchers studying the immune response to SARS-CoV-2, is where the repertoires were released. Samples came from the ongoing ImmuneRACE study (first 160 participants) plus 1,254 subjects from 6 global collaborators. Sample metadata almost always included a de-identified subject ID, COVID-19 status, age in years and sex. HLA class I and class II types, where available, came from metadata supplied by the sample provider rather than from assay-based typing.

Results and caveats for the whole study, not just this receptor: Clinical and demographic metadata were provided uncurated, with the amount varying by source and participant.

This sequence was found in a man at least 80 years old with acute or convalescent COVID-19. Material: peripheral blood. The chain couples TRBV7-3 to TRBJ2-3, with 7 bases matching TRBD2. The nucleotides read TGTGCCAGCAGCCCCGGGGGGGATACGCAGTATTTT. It is translated as CASSPGGDTQYF.